These T cell receptor beta chains were read from a single sample in a study of cytotoxic CD8 clonotypes in ibrutinib-treated CLL. TCRdb's table, derived via immunoSEQ multiplex PCR, lists solely in-frame clones and lacks some. This sample yields 110,000 to 150,000 clones, of which around 93% are seen a single time; more than 10% belongs to the top ten. The material sequenced was PBMCs, taken after 12 months of ibrutinib treatment. Receptors originate from a human donor with chronic lymphocytic leukemia. Both conserved end residues are part of each CDR3. The D gene is left open where the match is weak. A clone size is listed for some rows: how often the clone was seen (once, few, many), or a class if it is expanded.

clone_size,v_call,j_call,d_call,cdr3_aa,cdr3_nt
-,TRBV7-9,TRBJ1-4,-,CASSTAGPNEKLFF,TGTGCCAGCAGCACAGCTGGGCCTAATGAAAAACTGTTTTTT
once,TRBV6-5,TRBJ1-3,TRBD1,CASSSTGGTGNTIYF,TGTGCCAGCAGCTCGACAGGGGGTACTGGAAACACCATATATTTT
-,TRBV28,TRBJ2-5,-,CASSLVRRVGEETQYF,TGTGCCAGCAGTTTGGTAAGGAGGGTTGGAGAAGAGACCCAGTACTTC
-,TRBV4-3,TRBJ2-7,TRBD1,CASSPGRTGSSYEQYF,TGCGCCAGCAGCCCTGGTCGGACAGGGAGCTCCTACGAGCAGTACTTC
-,TRBV11-3,TRBJ1-1,TRBD1,CASSLGGQSEAFF,TGTGCCAGCAGCTTAGGGGGACAGTCTGAAGCTTTCTTT
-,TRBV28,TRBJ2-1,TRBD1,CASSWAGGYNEQFF,TGTGCCAGCAGTTGGGCAGGGGGCTACAATGAGCAGTTCTTC
-,TRBV11-3,TRBJ2-1,-,CASSPFLGNEQFF,TGTGCCAGCAGCCCCTTCCTGGGCAATGAGCAGTTCTTC
-,TRBV28,TRBJ2-3,-,CASSGSYGVLTDTQYF,TGTGCCAGCAGCGGCAGTTACGGAGTTCTAACAGATACGCAGTATTTT
-,TRBV9,TRBJ2-2,-,CASSVHTGTVNTGELFF,TGTGCCAGCAGCGTGCATACCGGGACGGTGAACACCGGGGAGCTGTTTTTT
-,TRBV7-2,TRBJ2-7,-,CASSLRGPEQYF,TGTGCCAGCAGCTTAAGGGGCCCAGAGCAGTACTTC
few,TRBV19,TRBJ2-7,TRBD1,CASSPGRQGVYEQYF,TGTGCCAGTAGTCCCGGGAGACAGGGGGTCTACGAGCAGTACTTC
few,TRBV11-2,TRBJ2-6,-,CASSSRESGANVLTF,TGTGCCAGCAGCTCCAGGGAGTCTGGGGCCAACGTCCTGACTTTC
-,TRBV6-5,TRBJ1-4,-,CASSYSVAGDHEKLFF,TGTGCCAGCAGTTACTCGGTCGCAGGGGATCATGAAAAACTGTTTTTT
-,TRBV7-9,TRBJ2-5,-,CASSFGVTTQTQYF,TGTGCCAGCAGCTTTGGTGTCACCACCCAGACCCAGTACTTC
-,TRBV13,TRBJ1-1,-,CASSEGTAYTEAFF,TGTGCCAGCAGCGAAGGGACGGCCTACACTGAAGCTTTCTTT
-,TRBV19,TRBJ1-5,-,CASTYQPQHF,TGTGCCAGTACGTATCAGCCCCAGCATTTT
once,TRBV28,TRBJ1-1,-,CASSVTTVNTEAFF,TGTGCCAGCAGTGTGACAACAGTGAACACTGAAGCTTTCTTT
-,TRBV7-2,TRBJ2-4,-,CASSLGDILAKNIQYF,TGTGCCAGCAGCTTAGGAGACATCCTAGCCAAAAACATTCAGTACTTC
-,TRBV19,TRBJ2-1,-,CASSHISTNNEQFF,TGTGCCAGTAGTCACATCAGTACAAACAATGAGCAGTTCTTC
-,TRBV27,TRBJ1-5,-,CASRGEGNSNQPQHF,TGTGCCAGCAGAGGTGAAGGGAATAGCAATCAGCCCCAGCATTTT
-,TRBV11-1,TRBJ2-5,TRBD2,CASSFAGGETQYF,TGTGCCAGCAGCTTTGCCGGGGGGGAGACCCAGTACTTC
-,TRBV11-1,TRBJ2-7,-,CASSLPPYEQYF,TGTGCCAGCAGCTTACCCCCCTACGAGCAGTACTTC
-,TRBV19,TRBJ2-7,-,CASSLGQNSYEQYF,TGTGCCAGTAGTCTCGGGCAGAACTCCTACGAGCAGTACTTC
-,TRBV27,TRBJ2-5,-,CASSPLVRETQYF,TGTGCCAGCAGCCCACTTGTCCGGGAGACCCAGTACTTC
-,TRBV2,TRBJ2-2,-,CASKSSGNPLTGELFF,TGTGCCAGCAAATCCTCAGGGAACCCACTCACCGGGGAGCTGTTTTTT
-,TRBV29-1,TRBJ2-5,TRBD2,CSVDGLAGERETQYF,TGCAGCGTCGACGGACTAGCGGGAGAGCGGGAGACCCAGTACTTC
-,TRBV10-3,TRBJ1-4,-,CAISEFGPSPNEKLFF,TGTGCCATCAGTGAGTTTGGACCGAGCCCTAATGAAAAACTGTTTTTT
-,TRBV9,TRBJ2-3,TRBD2,CASSVAAGGLDTQYF,TGTGCCAGCAGCGTAGCTGCGGGGGGTTTGGATACGCAGTATTTT
-,TRBV6-5,TRBJ2-1,TRBD2,CASIGTSGSNEQFF,TGTGCCAGCATTGGGACTAGCGGGAGTAACGAGCAGTTCTTC
-,TRBV28,TRBJ1-1,-,CASSPLDWEAFF,TGTGCCAGCAGTCCCCTCGACTGGGAAGCTTTCTTT
-,TRBV11-2,TRBJ2-4,-,CASSPLKRRLNIQYF,TGTGCCAGCAGCCCCCTTAAGAGGCGATTGAACATTCAGTACTTC
-,TRBV12-5,TRBJ2-1,TRBD2,CASGLVLGGRGEQFF,TGTGCTAGTGGTTTGGTACTTGGCGGGAGGGGCGAGCAGTTCTTC
-,TRBV28,TRBJ2-3,TRBD2,CASSLSGGGSGTDTQYF,TGTGCCAGCAGTTTATCTGGGGGGGGTTCTGGCACAGATACGCAGTATTTT